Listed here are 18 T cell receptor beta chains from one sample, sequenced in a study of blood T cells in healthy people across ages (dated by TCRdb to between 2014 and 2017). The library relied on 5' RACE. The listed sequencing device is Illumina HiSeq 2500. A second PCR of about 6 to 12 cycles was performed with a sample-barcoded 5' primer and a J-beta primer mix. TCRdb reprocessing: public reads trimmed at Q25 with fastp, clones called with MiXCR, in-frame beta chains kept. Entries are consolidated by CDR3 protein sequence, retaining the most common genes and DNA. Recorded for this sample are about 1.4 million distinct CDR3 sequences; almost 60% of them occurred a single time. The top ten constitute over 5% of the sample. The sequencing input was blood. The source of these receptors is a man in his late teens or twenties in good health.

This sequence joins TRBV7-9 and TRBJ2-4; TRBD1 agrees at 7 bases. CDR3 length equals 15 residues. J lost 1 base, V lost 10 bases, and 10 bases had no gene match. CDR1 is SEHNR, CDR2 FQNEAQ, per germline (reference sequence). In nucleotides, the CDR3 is TGTGCCACTACAGGGGTATGGGCGGCCAAAAACATTCAGTACTTC. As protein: CATTGVWAAKNIQYF.

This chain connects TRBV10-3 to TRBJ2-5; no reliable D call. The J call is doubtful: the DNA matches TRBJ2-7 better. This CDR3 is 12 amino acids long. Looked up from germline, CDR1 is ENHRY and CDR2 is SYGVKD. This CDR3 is CAISVVSGEQYF. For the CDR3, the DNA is TGTGCCATCAGTGTGGTCTCGGGCGAGCAGTACTTC.

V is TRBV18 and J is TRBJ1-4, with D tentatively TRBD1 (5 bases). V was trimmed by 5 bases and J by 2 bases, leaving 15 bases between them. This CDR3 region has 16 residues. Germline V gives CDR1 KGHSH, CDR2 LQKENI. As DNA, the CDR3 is TGTGCCAGCTCATCTACGCCGGGACTGACTAATGAAAAACTGTTTTTT. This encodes CASSSTPGLTNEKLFF.

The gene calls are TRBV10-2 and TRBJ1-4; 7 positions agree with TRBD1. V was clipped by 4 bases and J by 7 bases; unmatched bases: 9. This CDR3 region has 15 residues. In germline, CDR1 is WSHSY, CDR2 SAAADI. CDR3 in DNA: TGCGCCAGCAGTGTTCCCGACAGGGAGGGTGAAAAACTGTTTTTT. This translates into CASSVPDREGEKLFF.

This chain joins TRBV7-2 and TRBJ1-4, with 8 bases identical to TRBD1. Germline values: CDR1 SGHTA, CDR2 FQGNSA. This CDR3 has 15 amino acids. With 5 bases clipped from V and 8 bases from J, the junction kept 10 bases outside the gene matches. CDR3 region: CASSPTDRVGEKLFF. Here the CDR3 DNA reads TGTGCCAGCAGCCCGACGGACAGGGTTGGGGAAAAACTGTTTTTT.

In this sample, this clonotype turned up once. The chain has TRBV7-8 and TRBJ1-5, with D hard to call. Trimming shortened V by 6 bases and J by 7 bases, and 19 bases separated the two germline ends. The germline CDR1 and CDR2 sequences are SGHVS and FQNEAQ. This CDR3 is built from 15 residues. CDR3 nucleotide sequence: TGTGCCAGCAGTCTCATCTTCCCGGGAGACCAGCCCCAGCATTTT. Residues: CASSLIFPGDQPQHF.

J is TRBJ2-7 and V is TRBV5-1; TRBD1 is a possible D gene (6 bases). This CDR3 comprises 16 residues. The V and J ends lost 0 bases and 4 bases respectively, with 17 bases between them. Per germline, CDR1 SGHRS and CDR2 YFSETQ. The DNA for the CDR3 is TGCGCCAGCAGCTTGGCCATCGGACAGAGAGTTTACGAGCAGTACTTC. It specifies CASSLAIGQRVYEQYF.

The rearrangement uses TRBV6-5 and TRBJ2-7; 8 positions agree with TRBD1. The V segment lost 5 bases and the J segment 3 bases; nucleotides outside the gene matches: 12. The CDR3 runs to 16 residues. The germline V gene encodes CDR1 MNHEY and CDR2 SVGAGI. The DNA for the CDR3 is TGTGCCAGCAGTCGATCTCCCCGGACAGGGAACTACGAGCAGTACTTC. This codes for CASSRSPRTGNYEQYF.

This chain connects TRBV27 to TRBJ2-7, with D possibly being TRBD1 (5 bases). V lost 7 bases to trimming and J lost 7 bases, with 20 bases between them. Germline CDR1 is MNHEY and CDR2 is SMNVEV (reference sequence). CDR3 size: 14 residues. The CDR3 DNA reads TGTGCCAGCAATGGGCAGGGTACTTACAATGAGCAGTACTTC. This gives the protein CASNGQGTYNEQYF.

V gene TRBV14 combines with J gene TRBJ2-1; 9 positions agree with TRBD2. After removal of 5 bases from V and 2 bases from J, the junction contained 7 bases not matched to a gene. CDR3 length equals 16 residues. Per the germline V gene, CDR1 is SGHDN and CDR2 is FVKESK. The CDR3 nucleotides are TGTGCCAGCAGCTCACATAGCGGGAGAACCTACAATGAGCAGTTCTTC. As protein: CASSSHSGRTYNEQFF.

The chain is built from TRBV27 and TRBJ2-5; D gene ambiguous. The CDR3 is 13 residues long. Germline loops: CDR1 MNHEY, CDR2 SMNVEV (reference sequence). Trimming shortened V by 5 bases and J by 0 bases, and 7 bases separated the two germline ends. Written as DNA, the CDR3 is TGTGCCAGCAGTCCCTGGTACCAAGAGACCCAGTACTTC. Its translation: CASSPWYQETQYF.

Written as DNA, the CDR3 is TGTGCCAGCAGTCCCCCGACTAGCCTGTCCGATGAGCAGTTCTTC. Translation gives CASSPPTSLSDEQFF. This chain uses TRBV27 with TRBJ2-1, with 7 bases matching TRBD2. The germline V gene has CDR1 MNHEY and CDR2 SMNVEV (reference sequence). CDR3 length: 15 amino acids. J lost 8 bases, V lost 5 bases, and 12 bases had no gene match.

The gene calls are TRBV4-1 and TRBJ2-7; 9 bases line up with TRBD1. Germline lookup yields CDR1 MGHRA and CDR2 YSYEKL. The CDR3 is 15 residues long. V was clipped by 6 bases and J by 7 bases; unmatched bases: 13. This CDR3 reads CASRLTGTGHEEQYF. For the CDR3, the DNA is TGCGCCAGCAGGCTCACCGGGACAGGGCATGAAGAGCAGTACTTC.

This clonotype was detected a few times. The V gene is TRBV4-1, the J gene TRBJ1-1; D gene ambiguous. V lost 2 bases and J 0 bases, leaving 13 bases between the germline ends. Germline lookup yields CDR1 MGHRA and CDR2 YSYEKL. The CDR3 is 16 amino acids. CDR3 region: CASSQLGSFMNTEAFF. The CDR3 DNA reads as TGCGCCAGCAGCCAACTCGGGAGTTTCATGAACACTGAAGCTTTCTTT.

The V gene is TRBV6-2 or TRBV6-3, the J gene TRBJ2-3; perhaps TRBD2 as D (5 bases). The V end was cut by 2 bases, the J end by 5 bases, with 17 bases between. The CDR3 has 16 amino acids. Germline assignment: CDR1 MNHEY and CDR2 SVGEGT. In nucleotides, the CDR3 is TGTGCCAGCAGTTACGGCCGGGGTTCGATAAGAGATACGCAGTATTTT. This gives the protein CASSYGRGSIRDTQYF.

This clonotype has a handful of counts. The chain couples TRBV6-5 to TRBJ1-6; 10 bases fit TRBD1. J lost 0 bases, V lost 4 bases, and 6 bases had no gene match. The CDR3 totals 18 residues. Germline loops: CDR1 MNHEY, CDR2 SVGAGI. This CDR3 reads CASSSRQGASSYNSPLHF. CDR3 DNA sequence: TGTGCCAGCAGTTCCAGACAGGGGGCGAGCTCCTATAATTCACCCCTCCACTTT.

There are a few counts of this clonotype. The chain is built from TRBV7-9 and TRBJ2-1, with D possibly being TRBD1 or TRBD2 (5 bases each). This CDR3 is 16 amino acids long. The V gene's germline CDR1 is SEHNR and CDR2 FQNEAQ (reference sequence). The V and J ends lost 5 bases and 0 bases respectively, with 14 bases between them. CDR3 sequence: CASSQPGPVSYNEQFF. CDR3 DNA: TGTGCCAGCAGCCAGCCGGGACCAGTCTCCTACAATGAGCAGTTCTTC.

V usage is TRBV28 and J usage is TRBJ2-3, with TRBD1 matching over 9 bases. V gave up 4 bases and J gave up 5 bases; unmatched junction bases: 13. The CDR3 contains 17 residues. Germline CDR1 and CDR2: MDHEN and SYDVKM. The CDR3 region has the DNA TGTGCCAGCAGTTCACCCGGGACAGGGAGTGGTAGAGATACGCAGTATTTT. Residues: CASSSPGTGSGRDTQYF.